This entry lists 9 T cell receptor beta chains sequenced from one sample in a study of cytomegalovirus exposure and HLA in healthy donors. Both 60 Vbeta primers and 13 Jbeta primers went into the PCR. Method: immunoSEQ multiplex PCR; TCRdb's copy keeps in-frame clones and lacks some. The sample yields 74,000 or so clones, 79% seen once. The specimen sequenced was PBMCs. The origin of the receptors is a woman in her forties in good health and CMV-seropositive.

The rearrangement joins TRBV30 to TRBJ1-1; no reliable D call. The CDR3 sequence is 13 residues long. Germline V CDR1 and CDR2: GTSNPN, SVGIG (reference sequence). The ends were cut back, 0 bases at V and 5 bases at J, with 10 bases in the middle. CDR3 sequence: CAWSVLLDTEAFF. DNA of the CDR3: TGTGCCTGGAGTGTACTTTTAGATACTGAAGCTTTCTTT. The full variable domain, in which reference TRBV30 and TRBJ1-1 provide the parts outside the CDR3, is SQTIHQWPATLVQPVGSPLSLECTVEGTSNPNLYWYRQAAGRGLQLLFYSVGIGQISSEVPQNLSASRPQDRQFILSSKKLLLSDSGFYLCAWSVLLDTEAFFGQGTRLTVV.

This clone was seen a handful of times. The J gene is TRBJ2-1, the V gene TRBV2; 7 bases map to TRBD2. Germline trimming cut 2 bases from V and 7 bases from J; bases unmatched to any gene: 5. This CDR3 contains 14 residues. CDR1 SNHLY and CDR2 FYNNEI come from the germline V gene. CDR3 nucleotides: TGTGCCAGCAGTGAAACTGCGGGAGTGAATGAGCAGTTCTTC. Translating gives CASSETAGVNEQFF.

This chain connects TRBV5-1 to TRBJ2-7; TRBD2 agrees at 7 bases. V dropped 4 bases and J dropped 1; count of bases not matched to a gene: 8. This CDR3 is 15 amino acids long. Germline CDR1 reads SGHRS; CDR2 reads YFSETQ. CDR3: CASSPGGGASYEQYF. The CDR3 bases are TGCGCCAGCAGCCCGGGCGGGGGAGCGTCCTACGAGCAGTACTTC. Drawing the rest from reference TRBV5-1 and TRBJ2-7, the complete variable domain is KAGVTQTPRYLIKTRGQQVTLSCSPISGHRSVSWYQQTPGQGLQFLFEYFSETQRNKGNFPGRFSGRQFSNSRSEMNVSTLELGDSALYLCASSPGGGASYEQYFGPGTRLTVT.

This clone was found once. The chain is built from TRBV19 and TRBJ1-1, with a possible D match to TRBD1 (5 bases). Germline CDR1 reads LNHDA; CDR2 reads SQIVND (reference sequence). The CDR3 runs 13 residues. Trimming stripped 6 bases from V and 1 base from J, with 9 bases between. Here the CDR3 DNA reads TGTGCCAGTAGGGCAGGGAAGAACACTGAAGCTTTCTTT. This gives the protein CASRAGKNTEAFF.

The chain links TRBV7-3 to TRBJ2-1; 9 bases align to TRBD2. This CDR3 comprises 16 residues. Trimming removed 2 bases from V and 9 bases from J; junction bases left unmatched: 11. Germline V gene data show CDR1 as SGHTA and CDR2 as FQGTGA. As DNA, the CDR3 is TGTGCCAGCAGCTTAGTCAGGGCGGGGGGGCAAGGTGAGCAGTTCTTC. Translating it yields CASSLVRAGGQGEQFF.

In its sample, this clone was seen a few times. The chain links TRBV9 to TRBJ2-3, with 7 bases aligning to TRBD1. Germline V gene data show CDR1 as SGDLS and CDR2 as YYNGEE. The V gene end was trimmed by 3 bases and the J gene end by 2 bases; junction bases not matched to a gene: 6. The length of the CDR3 is 15 residues. The CDR3 DNA reads as TGTGCCAGCAGCGGAGGGACAGACTACACAGATACGCAGTATTTT. This gives the protein CASSGGTDYTDTQYF. Based on the CDR3 plus reference TRBV9 and TRBJ2-3, the full variable domain is DSGVTQTPKHLITATGQRVTLRCSPRSGDLSVYWYQQSLDQGLQFLIQYYNGEERAKGNILERFSAQQFPDLHSELNLSSLELGDSALYFCASSGGTDYTDTQYFGPGTRLTVL.

This rearrangement joins TRBV27 to TRBJ2-7; 9 bases line up with TRBD2. Germline CDR1 reads MNHEY; CDR2 reads SMNVEV (reference sequence). The CDR3 is 15 residues long. The V segment lost 3 bases and the J segment 6 bases; nucleotides outside the gene matches: 9. Written as DNA, the CDR3 is TGTGCCAGCAGTTTGGTCTCTAGCGGGACGACCGAGCAGTACTTC. Translating it yields CASSLVSSGTTEQYF.

This rearrangement joins TRBV21-1 to TRBJ2-5; the table's D gene call, TRBD2, was not cross checked with the DNA. The end of the DNA fits TRBJ2-7 better, so the J call may be wrong. TRBV21-1 is marked as a pseudogene. The CDR3 loop spans 15 amino acids. DNA for the CDR3: TGTGCCAGCGCCCTTACTAGCGTCAGCTCCTACGAGCAGTACTTC. This translates into CASALTSVSSYEQYF.

V usage is TRBV19 and J usage is TRBJ2-1; a possible D gene is TRBD1 (6 bases). CDR1 is LNHDA and CDR2 is SQIVND in the germline V gene (reference sequence). CDR3 length equals 13 residues. Trimming took 4 bases from V and 8 from J, leaving 12 bases between them. CDR3 bases: TGTGCCAGTAGTACACCCTACAGGGATGAGCAGTTCTTC. It translates to CASSTPYRDEQFF.